The TCR beta chain under discussion was sequenced for a study of blood T cell repertoires in COVID-19. Whole-study context: PBMCs, B-cell-depleted T cells, or T cells provided the cDNA or gDNA that made up the material.

Sequenced by immunoSEQ multiplex PCR; TCRdb stores in-frame clones only, minus some. This table holds roughly 23,000 clones, more than 90% found once. The germline CDR1 and CDR2 sequences are LNHDA and SQIVND (reference sequence). The CDR3 runs 16 residues. V dropped 4 bases and J dropped 0 bases, with 13 bases sitting between them. The sequencing sample was made of peripheral blood. The rearrangement links TRBV19 to TRBJ2-4; D not certain. This receptor was identified in a woman in her seventies with active COVID-19. The CDR3 region is CASSTLNVLAKNIQYF. The CDR3 region has the DNA TGTGCCAGTAGTACACTTAACGTACTAGCCAAAAACATTCAGTACTTC.